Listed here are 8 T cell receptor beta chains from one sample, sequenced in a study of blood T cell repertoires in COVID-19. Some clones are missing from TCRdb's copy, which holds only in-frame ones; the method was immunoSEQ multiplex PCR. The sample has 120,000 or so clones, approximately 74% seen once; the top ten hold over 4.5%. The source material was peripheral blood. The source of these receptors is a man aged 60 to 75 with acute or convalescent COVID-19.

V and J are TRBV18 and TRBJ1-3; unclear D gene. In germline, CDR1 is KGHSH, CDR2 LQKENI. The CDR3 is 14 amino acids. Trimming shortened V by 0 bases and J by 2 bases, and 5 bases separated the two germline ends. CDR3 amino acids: CASSPPRAGNTIYF. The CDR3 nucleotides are TGTGCCAGCTCACCACCGAGGGCTGGAAACACCATATATTTT.

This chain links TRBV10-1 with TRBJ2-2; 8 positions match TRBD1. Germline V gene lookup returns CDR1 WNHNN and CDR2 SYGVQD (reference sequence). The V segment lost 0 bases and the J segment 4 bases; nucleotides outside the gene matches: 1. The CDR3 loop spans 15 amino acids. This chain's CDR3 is CASSESQGATGELFF. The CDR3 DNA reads TGCGCCAGCAGTGAGTCTCAGGGGGCCACCGGGGAGCTGTTTTTT.

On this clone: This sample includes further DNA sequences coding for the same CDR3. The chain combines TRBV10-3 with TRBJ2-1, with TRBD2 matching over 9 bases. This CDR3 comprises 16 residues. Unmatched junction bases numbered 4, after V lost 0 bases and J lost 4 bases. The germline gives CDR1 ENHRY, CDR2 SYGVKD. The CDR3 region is CAISESGAGGYNEQFF. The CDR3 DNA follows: TGTGCCATCAGTGAGTCGGGAGCGGGAGGTTACAATGAGCAGTTCTTC.

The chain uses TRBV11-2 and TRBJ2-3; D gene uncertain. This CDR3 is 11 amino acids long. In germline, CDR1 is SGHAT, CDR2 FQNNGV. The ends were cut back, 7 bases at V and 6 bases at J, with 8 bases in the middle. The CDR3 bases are TGTGCCAGCACGCAGTCTGATACGCAGTATTTT. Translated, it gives CASTQSDTQYF.

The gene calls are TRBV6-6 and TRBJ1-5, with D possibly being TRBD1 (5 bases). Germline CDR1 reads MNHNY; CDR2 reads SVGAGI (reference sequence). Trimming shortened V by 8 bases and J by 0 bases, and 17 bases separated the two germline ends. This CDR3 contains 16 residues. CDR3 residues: CASRTGRGYSNQPQHF. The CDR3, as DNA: TGTGCCAGCCGAACAGGTAGGGGCTATAGCAATCAGCCCCAGCATTTT.

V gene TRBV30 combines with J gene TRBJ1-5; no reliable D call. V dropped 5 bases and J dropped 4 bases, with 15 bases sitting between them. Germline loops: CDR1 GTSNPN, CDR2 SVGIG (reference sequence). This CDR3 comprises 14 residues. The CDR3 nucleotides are TGTGCCTGGTCCCTCGTGGGGAGTAATCAGCCCCAGCATTTT. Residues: CAWSLVGSNQPQHF.

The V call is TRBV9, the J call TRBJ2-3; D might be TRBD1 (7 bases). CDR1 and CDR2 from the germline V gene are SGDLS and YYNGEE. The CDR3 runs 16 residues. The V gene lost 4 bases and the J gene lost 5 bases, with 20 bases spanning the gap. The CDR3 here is CASSPHQGGRVDTQYF. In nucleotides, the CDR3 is TGTGCCAGCAGCCCCCATCAGGGGGGACGGGTAGATACGCAGTATTTT.

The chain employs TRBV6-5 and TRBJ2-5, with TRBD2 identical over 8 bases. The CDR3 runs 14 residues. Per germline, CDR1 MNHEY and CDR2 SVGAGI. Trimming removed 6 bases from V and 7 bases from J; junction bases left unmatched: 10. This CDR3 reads CASSYGRAVGTQYF. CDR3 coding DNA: TGTGCCAGCAGCTACGGGAGGGCCGTAGGGACCCAGTACTTC.